This T cell receptor (beta chain) was captured in a study of blood T cell repertoires in COVID-19 (TCRdb year 2020). Background on the whole study: Collaborator samples came from the United States, Italy and Spain and covered acute and convalescent phases of COVID-19. The prospective study material was composed of cDNA or gDNA derived from T cells, B-cell-depleted T cells, or PBMCs. Subjects who had been exposed to COVID-19, were actively infected with it, or had recovered from it provided the deeply sampled blood TCRbeta repertoires that made up the dataset. The repertoires were released in a freely available public database intended as a resource for research on the immune response to SARS-CoV-2. Samples were obtained from the ongoing ImmuneRACE study (first 160 participants) and from 1,254 subjects provided by 6 global collaborators. Nearly every sample came with metadata listing a de-identified subject ID, COVID-19 status, age in years and sex. Where available, HLA class I and class II types were taken from metadata supplied by the sample provider and were not determined by assay-based typing.

As to this clone: It lacks a known antigen. No quality values exist for individual bases; no much larger clone is one base distant.

V ends up 9 bases short and J 8 bases short, with an unmatched junction base count of 12. Looking up the germline V gene yields CDR1 SNHLY and CDR2 FYNNEI. The CDR3 holds 13 amino acids from the cysteine to the phenylalanine. This entry keeps only the CDR3 DNA: 39 bases, framed from base 1. The immunoSEQ Assay, a bias-controlled multiplex PCR, was used to amplify TCRbeta CDR3 regions from genomic DNA. In the paper's pipeline: Within the assay, amplification of reference gene primers was used to estimate how many nucleated cells each sample contained. To quantify the absolute abundance of each unique TCRbeta CDR3 rearrangement, sequence reads were collapsed and filtered. For each sample, productive Simpson clonality was calculated as the square root of Simpson's diversity index across productive rearrangements. Sourced from immuneACCESS, this table was stored by TCRdb with only in-frame sequences that have V and J called. A share of the clones is absent; for the studies checked, an unresolved V gene accounts for under half, and the remainder has no known explanation. V and J calls and clone size are given by that table; D and trimming were obtained from the DNA. The sample data list about 190,000 clones, and 86% of these were observed just once. The ten most abundant clones make up under 3% of the sample.

Collaborating institutions collected whole blood in K2EDTA tubes following their own protocols. Collaborator samples were shipped for TCRbeta analysis as frozen whole blood, isolated PBMCs, or DNA extracted from either sample type. What the work shows at the level of the full study, not this receptor alone: The amount of clinical and demographic metadata varied by source and participant and was provided uncurated.

The chain employs TRBV2 and TRBJ1-2; 7 bases in the junction line up with TRBD1. This receptor was taken from a woman under 40 with active or convalescent COVID-19. What was sequenced was peripheral blood. The CDR3 reads as follows: CARTPDRFVGYTF. The bases are TGTGCCAGGACGCCGGACAGGTTCGTCGGCTACACCTTC.